The rows below give T cell receptor beta chains drawn from one sample of a study of cytomegalovirus exposure and HLA in healthy donors. Sequenced by immunoSEQ multiplex PCR; TCRdb stores in-frame clones only, minus some. The sample carries tens of thousands of clones, 55% to 75% recorded once. Sequencing was done on a sample of PBMCs. All receptors derive from a woman in her fifties or sixties in good health and CMV-seropositive. Each CDR3 is given with its conserved first and last residue. The order of the fields is CDR3 protein, CDR3 DNA, J gene, D gene, clone size, V gene. A D gene is named only where the DNA matches it firmly. Clone size is given for some rows only: seen once, a few or many times, or a class if the clone is expanded.

CDR3 protein: CASNPMRGDQPQHF; CDR3 DNA: TGTGCCAGCAACCCTATGCGGGGAGATCAGCCCCAGCATTTT; J gene: TRBJ1-5; D gene: NA; clone size: NA; V gene: TRBV7-2
CDR3 protein: CASSPAGAYEQFF; CDR3 DNA: TGTGCCAGCAGCCCAGCGGGAGCCTATGAGCAGTTCTTC; J gene: TRBJ2-1; D gene: TRBD2; clone size: NA; V gene: TRBV7-2
CDR3 protein: CASSLALSGSTYNEQFF; CDR3 DNA: TGTGCCAGCAGCTTAGCTCTTAGCGGGAGCACGTACAATGAGCAGTTCTTC; J gene: TRBJ2-1; D gene: TRBD2; clone size: NA; V gene: TRBV11-3
CDR3 protein: CASSPGLGLSYNEQFF; CDR3 DNA: TGTGCCAGCAGCCCCGGACTAGGCCTCTCCTACAATGAGCAGTTCTTC; J gene: TRBJ2-1; D gene: TRBD2; clone size: few; V gene: TRBV7-9
CDR3 protein: CASSLPFKQGGQQETQYF; CDR3 DNA: TGTGCCAGCAGCTTACCATTCAAACAAGGCGGACAACAAGAGACTCAGTACTTC; J gene: TRBJ2-5; D gene: NA; clone size: NA; V gene: TRBV11-2
CDR3 protein: CASSDPRLAGDNEQFF; CDR3 DNA: TGTGCCAGCAGTGACCCAAGACTAGCGGGCGACAATGAGCAGTTCTTC; J gene: TRBJ2-1; D gene: TRBD2; clone size: NA; V gene: TRBV25-1
CDR3 protein: CASSFSGTDNEQFF; CDR3 DNA: TGTGCCAGCAGCTTTAGCGGGACCGACAATGAGCAGTTCTTC; J gene: TRBJ2-1; D gene: TRBD2; clone size: NA; V gene: TRBV9
CDR3 protein: CASSLEWASTDTQYF; CDR3 DNA: TGCGCCAGCAGCTTGGAGTGGGCCAGCACAGATACGCAGTATTTT; J gene: TRBJ2-3; D gene: NA; clone size: NA; V gene: TRBV5-1
CDR3 protein: CASRREGGGAYEQYF; CDR3 DNA: TGTGCCAGCAGACGGGAGGGCGGGGGGGCCTACGAGCAGTACTTC; J gene: TRBJ2-7; D gene: TRBD2; clone size: NA; V gene: TRBV2
CDR3 protein: CAWSLNSGFRETQYF; CDR3 DNA: TGTGCCTGGAGTCTAAATAGCGGCTTTCGGGAGACCCAGTACTTC; J gene: TRBJ2-5; D gene: NA; clone size: NA; V gene: TRBV30
CDR3 protein: CASSQEGTSGAETQYF; CDR3 DNA: TGCGCCAGCAGCCAAGAGGGGACTAGCGGGGCGGAGACCCAGTACTTC; J gene: TRBJ2-5; D gene: TRBD2; clone size: NA; V gene: TRBV4-3
CDR3 protein: CASSPRLAQYNEQFF; CDR3 DNA: TGCGCCAGCAGCCCCCGACTAGCGCAGTACAATGAGCAGTTCTTC; J gene: TRBJ2-1; D gene: TRBD2; clone size: few; V gene: TRBV4-1
CDR3 protein: CATHTGKGSYEQYF; CDR3 DNA: TGTGCCACCCATACAGGGAAGGGGTCCTACGAGCAGTACTTC; J gene: TRBJ2-7; D gene: NA; clone size: NA; V gene: TRBV28
CDR3 protein: CSSSVAGMEQFF; CDR3 DNA: TGTTCCAGCAGCGTGGCGGGGATGGAGCAGTTCTTC; J gene: TRBJ2-1; D gene: NA; clone size: NA; V gene: TRBV7-9
CDR3 protein: CASTKPGDRNTEAFF; CDR3 DNA: TGTGCCAGCACTAAACCGGGGGATAGGAACACTGAAGCTTTCTTT; J gene: TRBJ1-1; D gene: NA; clone size: NA; V gene: TRBV7-7
CDR3 protein: CASSFFRGQRTDTQYF; CDR3 DNA: TGTGCCAGCAGCTTTTTCAGGGGGCAAAGGACAGATACGCAGTATTTT; J gene: TRBJ2-3; D gene: TRBD1; clone size: NA; V gene: TRBV11-2